Sequencing of this T cell receptor (beta chain) was carried out in a study of blood T cell repertoires in COVID-19. Profiled with immunoSEQ multiplex PCR; TCRdb holds only in-frame clones, not every one. This table has 350,000 to 550,000 clones, over 75% appearing once. This clone showed up just a few times. Symptom resolution, clearance, or two negative PCRs marked donors in Cohort 3 as recovered. Per germline, CDR1 MNHEY and CDR2 SMNVEV (reference sequence). This CDR3 comprises 14 residues. Trimming at V came to 6 bases and at J to 3 bases, leaving 5 bases not matched to a gene. J is TRBJ2-5 and V is TRBV27; the match to TRBD1 covers 9 bases. The sample was PBMCs or T cells enriched from blood (not recorded which). The sequence derives from a young man who had recovered from COVID-19. The CDR3: CASRPWTGEETQYF. Here the CDR3 DNA reads TGTGCCAGCAGGCCCTGGACAGGGGAAGAGACCCAGTACTTC.